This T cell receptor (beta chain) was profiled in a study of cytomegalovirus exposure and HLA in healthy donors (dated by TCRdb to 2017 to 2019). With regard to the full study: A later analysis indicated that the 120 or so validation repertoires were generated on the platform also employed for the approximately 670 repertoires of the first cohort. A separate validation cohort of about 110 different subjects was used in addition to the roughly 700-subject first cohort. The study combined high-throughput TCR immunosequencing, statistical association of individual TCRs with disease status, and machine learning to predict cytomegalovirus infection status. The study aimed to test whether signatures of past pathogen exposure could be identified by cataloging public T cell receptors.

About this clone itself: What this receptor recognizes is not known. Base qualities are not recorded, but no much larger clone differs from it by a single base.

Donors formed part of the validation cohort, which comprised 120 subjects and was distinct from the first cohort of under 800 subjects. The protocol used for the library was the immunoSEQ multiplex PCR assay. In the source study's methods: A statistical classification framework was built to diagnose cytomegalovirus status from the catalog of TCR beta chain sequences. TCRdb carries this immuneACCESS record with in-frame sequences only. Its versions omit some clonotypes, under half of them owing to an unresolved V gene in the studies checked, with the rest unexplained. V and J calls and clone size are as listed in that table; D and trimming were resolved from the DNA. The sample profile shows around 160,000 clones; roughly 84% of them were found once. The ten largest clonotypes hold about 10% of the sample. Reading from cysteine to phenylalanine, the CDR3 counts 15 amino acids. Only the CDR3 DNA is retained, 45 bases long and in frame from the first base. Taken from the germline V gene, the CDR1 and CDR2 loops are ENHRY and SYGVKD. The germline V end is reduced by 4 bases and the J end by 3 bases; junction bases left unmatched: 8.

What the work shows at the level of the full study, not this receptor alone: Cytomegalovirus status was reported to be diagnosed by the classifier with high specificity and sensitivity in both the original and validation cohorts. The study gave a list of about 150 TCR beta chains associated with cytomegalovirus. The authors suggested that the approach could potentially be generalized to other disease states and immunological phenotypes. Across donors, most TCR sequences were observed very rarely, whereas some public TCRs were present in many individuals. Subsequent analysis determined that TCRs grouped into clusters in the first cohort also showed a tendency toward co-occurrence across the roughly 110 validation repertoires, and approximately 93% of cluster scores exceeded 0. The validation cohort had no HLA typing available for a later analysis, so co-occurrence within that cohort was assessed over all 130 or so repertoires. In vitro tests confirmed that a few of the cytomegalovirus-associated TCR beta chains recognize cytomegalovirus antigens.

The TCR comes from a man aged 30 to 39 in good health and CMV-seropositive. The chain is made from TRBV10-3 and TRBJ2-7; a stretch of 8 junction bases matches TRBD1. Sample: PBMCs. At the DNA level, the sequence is TGTGCCATCAGTGGTTCGACAGGGGACCTCTACGAGCAGTACTTC. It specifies CAISGSTGDLYEQYF.